The present T cell receptor (beta chain) was sequenced within a study of T cell responses to AZD1222 COVID-19 vaccine. Whole-study findings and limits: All repertoire sampling was performed exclusively after the peak T cell response.

The length of the CDR3 is 15 residues. V lost 2 bases to trimming and J lost 7 bases, with 14 bases between them. Germline CDR1 and CDR2: KGHDR and SFDVKD. The method was immunoSEQ multiplex PCR; TCRdb's version includes in-frame clones alone and lacks a portion of them. The data show around 150,000 clones, with roughly 91% seen just once and approximately 5.9% held by the top ten. In the case of this clone: Its matching antigen is unknown.

The sequence came from an adult who received the AZD1222 COVID-19 vaccine. The sample in question was peripheral blood, obtained 28 days after the second AZD1222 dose. This sequence joins TRBV24-1 and TRBJ1-5; D not certain. The CDR3 spells CATSDSSQGVQPQHF. The CDR3 DNA sequence: TGTGCCACCAGTGATTCCTCCCAAGGAGTCCAGCCCCAGCATTTT.